A single sample gave rise to the 27 T cell receptor beta chains below, sequenced in a study of CD8 T cells in ankylosing spondylitis. Notes on the study in general: Ankylosing spondylitis blood seemed to carry a telltale TCR beta motif made of several highly homologous variants.

MiXCR, run by TCRdb on the 5' RACE reads, gives a single entry per CDR3 protein. The top ten hold approximately 15% of the sample, which has under 250,000 distinct CDR3 sequences, 6% to 8.5% seen once. The antigens for these receptors are not known. The sequenced sample consisted of blood, either unsorted or a sorted T cell fraction (not recorded which). The receptors originated from a male donor with ankylosing spondylitis.

This clonotype appeared a few times. V usage is TRBV2 and J usage is TRBJ2-7; D is possibly TRBD1 or TRBD2 (5 bases each). Germline V gene sequence: CDR1 SNHLY, CDR2 FYNNEI. Trimming shortened V by 7 bases and J by 4 bases, and 11 bases separated the two germline ends. This CDR3 has 12 residues. The CDR3 loop reads CASTRDEYEQYF. The DNA for the CDR3 is TGTGCCAGCACCCGGGACGAATACGAGCAGTACTTC.

This clonotype was picked up many times. V usage is TRBV9 and J usage is TRBJ1-4; maybe TRBD1 (6 bases). From germline, CDR1 is SGDLS and CDR2 YYNGEE. This CDR3 is 12 amino acids long. Trimming took off 3 bases at V and 15 bases at J, with 15 bases between the two ends. The chain's CDR3 is CASSGGDRRLFF. In DNA, the CDR3 is TGTGCCAGCAGCGGGGGAGACAGGAGGTTGTTTTTT.

This clonotype was observed many times. The rearrangement joins TRBV27 to TRBJ2-3; 14 bases are shared with TRBD2. From germline, CDR1 is MNHEY and CDR2 SMNVEV (reference sequence). CDR3 size: 17 residues. Trimming cost V 6 bases and J 5 bases; bases outside gene matches: 10. The CDR3 DNA reads TGTGCCAGCAGGTTGACTAGCGGGGGGGCCTTGGTAGATACGCAGTATTTT. Translated, it gives CASRLTSGGALVDTQYF.

For the CDR3, the DNA is TGTGCCAGCGAAAGAGGCCCGAGCTCCTACAATGAGCAGTTCTTC. It encodes CASERGPSSYNEQFF. The chain uses TRBV5-6 and TRBJ2-1; D is ambiguous. Germline V gene lookup returns CDR1 SGHDT and CDR2 YYEEEE. V was trimmed by 7 bases and J by 0 bases, leaving 14 bases between them. CDR3 length equals 15 residues.

The genes are TRBV7-9 and TRBJ2-5, with 13 nucleotides matching TRBD2. The CDR3 runs 16 residues. Germline lookup yields CDR1 SEHNR and CDR2 FQNEAQ (reference sequence). Trimming removed 5 bases from V and 1 base from J; junction bases left unmatched: 4. The CDR3 sequence is CASSPGTSGTQETQYF. CDR3 DNA sequence: TGTGCCAGCAGCCCCGGGACTAGCGGGACCCAAGAGACCCAGTACTTC.

At least ten counts were recorded for this clonotype. This sequence joins TRBV6-1 and TRBJ2-2; 10 positions agree with TRBD2. Trimming took 8 bases from V and 2 from J; bases not matched to a gene: 8. The germline gives CDR1 MNHNS, CDR2 SASEGT. CDR3 length: 16 amino acids. In nucleotides, the CDR3 is TGTGCCAGCCTTAGCGGGAGGTTCCCTAACACCGGGGAGCTGTTTTTT. As protein: CASLSGRFPNTGELFF.

This clonotype appeared a few times. The V call is TRBV7-6, the J call TRBJ1-2; D is undetermined. This CDR3 spans 13 amino acids. Germline CDR1 reads SGHVS; CDR2 reads FNYEAQ. V lost 3 bases and J lost 2, with 7 bases in between. As DNA, the CDR3 is TGTGCCAGCAGCTTTGGTATGAACTATGGCTACACCTTC. Translation: CASSFGMNYGYTF.

This clonotype showed up many times. V gene TRBV29-1 combines with J gene TRBJ2-5; D possibly corresponds to TRBD2 (5 bases). V lost 6 bases to trimming and J lost 4 bases, with 9 bases between them. The CDR3 is 11 residues long. The germline V gene encodes CDR1 SQVTM and CDR2 ANQGSEA. CDR3 protein: CSVPGGETQYF. The CDR3 nucleotides read TGCAGCGTGCCCGGAGGAGAGACCCAGTACTTC.

In DNA, the CDR3 is TGCGCCCACAAAAATCAGCCCCAGCATTTT. It specifies CAHKNQPQHF. V gene TRBV23-1 combines with J gene TRBJ1-5; D gene unclear. TRBV23-1 is reported as an ORF; its role is uncertain. The V end lost 11 bases, the J end lost 4 bases, and 6 bases lay between the germline ends. The CDR3 is made up of 10 amino acids.

This clonotype was counted ten times or more. The chain couples TRBV28 to TRBJ2-7, with a possible D match to TRBD1 (6 bases). This CDR3 has 13 amino acids. From germline, CDR1 is MDHEN and CDR2 SYDVKM. Deletions cut 2 bases from V and 7 bases from J, with 12 bases between. The chain's CDR3 is CASSLGGMREQYF. For the CDR3, the DNA is TGTGCCAGCAGTTTAGGGGGCATGCGAGAGCAGTACTTC.

The chain joins TRBV5-6 to TRBJ2-7; D gene ambiguous. The CDR3 runs 16 residues. V was cut by 4 bases and J by 0 bases, with 17 bases left in between. CDR1 is SGHDT and CDR2 is YYEEEE in the germline V gene. CDR3 residues: CASSHLRTISSYEQYF. CDR3 bases: TGTGCCAGCAGCCACCTACGGACCATAAGCTCCTACGAGCAGTACTTC. Full variable domain (remainder filled in from reference TRBV5-6 and TRBJ2-7): DAGVTQSPTHLIKTRGQQVTLRCSPKSGHDTVSWYQQALGQGPQFIFQYYEEEERQRGNFPDRFSGHQFPNYSSELNVNALLLGDSALYLCASSHLRTISSYEQYFGPGTRLTVT.

In its sample, this clonotype was seen many times. The chain uses TRBV14 and TRBJ2-7; D possibly corresponds to TRBD1 (6 bases). Germline V lookup: CDR1 SGHDN, CDR2 FVKESK. The V and J ends lost 2 bases and 2 bases respectively, with 10 bases between them. The CDR3 runs to 14 residues. CDR3 coding DNA: TGTGCCAGCAGCCAACAACAGGGAGCCTACGAGCAGTACTTC. It encodes CASSQQQGAYEQYF. The variable domain in full, completed from reference TRBV14 and TRBJ2-7, reads EAGVTQFPSHSVIEKGQTVTLRCDPISGHDNLYWYRRVMGKEIKFLLHFVKESKQDESGMPNNRFLAERTGGTYSTLKVQPAELEDSGVYFCASSQQQGAYEQYFGPGTRLTVT.

This clonotype was counted many times. V usage is TRBV6-1 and J usage is TRBJ2-1, with a tentative D call TRBD2 (6 bases). V lost 6 bases and J lost 4, with 16 bases in between. The length of the CDR3 is 15 residues. Germline V gives CDR1 MNHNS, CDR2 SASEGT. CDR3 in amino acids: CASRAGLPLYNEQFF. CDR3 coding DNA: TGTGCCAGCAGGGCGGGACTCCCGTTATACAATGAGCAGTTCTTC.

This clonotype has a count of ten or more. V gene TRBV4-3 combines with J gene TRBJ2-2, with 10 positions matching TRBD1. This CDR3 region has 17 residues. J gave up 7 bases and V 0 bases, and 8 bases lay outside the gene matches. Germline V lookup: CDR1 LGHNA, CDR2 YSLEER. The CDR3 protein is CASSQEYRTGGHGELFF. The CDR3, as DNA: TGCGCCAGCAGCCAAGAATATCGGACAGGGGGTCACGGGGAGCTGTTTTTT.

In this sample, this clonotype turned up many times. The rearrangement uses TRBV11-2 and TRBJ2-2, with unresolved D. Trimming left V 0 bases short and J 5 bases short, with 13 bases between. Germline values: CDR1 SGHAT, CDR2 FQNNGV. The CDR3 is made up of 16 amino acids. The CDR3 loop reads CASSLDIDVVTGELFF. CDR3 nucleotide sequence: TGTGCCAGCAGCTTAGATATCGATGTGGTTACCGGGGAGCTGTTTTTT.

CDR3 in DNA: TGTGCCAGCAGCTTAGGTACTAGCGGGGGCTCCTACGAGCAGTACTTC. Translating it yields CASSLGTSGGSYEQYF. This rearrangement joins TRBV11-3 to TRBJ2-7, with 11 bases matching TRBD2. The CDR3 extends over 16 amino acids. The germline V gene encodes CDR1 SGHNT and CDR2 YENEEA. V gave up 1 base and J gave up 0 bases; unmatched junction bases: 2.

This clonotype was counted many times. The rearrangement links TRBV6-5 to TRBJ2-7, with a weak D call TRBD1 (6 bases). V lost 3 bases to trimming and J lost 0 bases, with 12 bases between them. The CDR3 length is 15 residues. The germline gives CDR1 MNHEY, CDR2 SVGAGI. The chain's CDR3 is CASSYKWDTSYEQYF. Here the CDR3 DNA reads TGTGCCAGCAGTTATAAGTGGGACACCTCCTACGAGCAGTACTTC.

This clonotype has ten or more counts. J is TRBJ2-7 and V is TRBV6-5, with D unclear. There are 15 residues in the CDR3. Germline V gene lookup returns CDR1 MNHEY and CDR2 SVGAGI. The V end was cut by 2 bases, the J end by 2 bases, with 13 bases between. The CDR3 DNA reads TGTGCCAGCAGTTACGGTGATACGGAAACCTACGAGCAGTACTTC. Residues: CASSYGDTETYEQYF.

This clonotype was counted ten times or more. V usage is TRBV28 and J usage is TRBJ2-5, with D possibly called TRBD1 or TRBD2 (5 bases each). V lost 6 bases and J 1 base, leaving 12 bases between the germline ends. CDR1 MDHEN and CDR2 SYDVKM come from the germline V gene. The CDR3 spans 14 residues. CDR3 DNA sequence: TGTGCCAGCAGCCTCCCGGGACGCCAAGAGACCCAGTACTTC. Translation gives CASSLPGRQETQYF.

This clonotype has at least ten counts. J is TRBJ1-1 and V is TRBV6-2 or TRBV6-3; D gene ambiguous. There are 12 residues in the CDR3. The V end was cut by 0 bases, the J end by 7 bases, with 6 bases between. Germline values: CDR1 MNHEY, CDR2 SVGEGT. CDR3 sequence (DNA): TGTGCCAGCAGTTACTCAGCATTTGAAGCTTTCTTT. Protein sequence: CASSYSAFEAFF.

V and J are TRBV7-8 and TRBJ1-5, with unresolved D. V dropped 0 bases and J dropped 7 bases, with 10 bases sitting between them. Germline CDR1 and CDR2: SGHVS and FQNEAQ. The CDR3 runs 14 residues. CDR3 DNA: TGTGCCAGCAGCTTAGCGGAGAGATACCAGCCCCAGCATTTT. The encoded protein is CASSLAERYQPQHF.

The chain has TRBV10-1 and TRBJ2-3; D not resolved. Looked up from germline, CDR1 is WNHNN and CDR2 is SYGVQD (reference sequence). The CDR3 covers 15 residues. The V end was cut by 3 bases, the J end by 0 bases, with 10 bases between. In DNA form, the CDR3 reads TGCGCCAGCAGTGATAACAGAGAGAGCACAGATACGCAGTATTTT. This gives the protein CASSDNRESTDTQYF.

Ten or more counts support this clonotype. This rearrangement joins TRBV7-9 to TRBJ2-4; tentative D call: TRBD2 (5 bases). Germline loops: CDR1 SEHNR, CDR2 FQNEAQ (reference sequence). The CDR3 sequence is 16 residues long. V dropped 5 bases and J dropped 2 bases, with 16 bases sitting between them. CDR3 region: CASSARADESKNIQYF. The CDR3 region has the DNA TGTGCCAGCAGCGCCAGAGCGGATGAGTCCAAAAACATTCAGTACTTC.

This clonotype was found many times. The V call is TRBV25-1, the J call TRBJ2-7; D remains ambiguous. Germline V gene lookup returns CDR1 MGHDK and CDR2 SYGVNS. The V end was cut by 0 bases, the J end by 5 bases, with 14 bases between. This CDR3 is 15 amino acids long. CDR3 region: CASSEYILGHHEQYF. CDR3 DNA sequence: TGTGCCAGCAGTGAATATATTCTAGGGCACCACGAGCAGTACTTC.

This clonotype showed up many times. The chain links TRBV6-5 to TRBJ2-7; either TRBD1 or TRBD2 may fit D (5 bases each). From germline, CDR1 is MNHEY and CDR2 SVGAGI. V lost 0 bases to trimming and J lost 0 bases, with 9 bases between them. The CDR3 runs 15 residues. CDR3 in amino acids: CASSYSNGGSYEQYF. CDR3 sequence (DNA): TGTGCCAGCAGTTACTCGAATGGGGGCTCCTACGAGCAGTACTTC.

This clonotype was observed many times. The chain uses TRBV4-2 and TRBJ1-3; D remains ambiguous. The CDR3 consists of 16 residues. Trimming took 0 bases from V and 4 from J, leaving 13 bases between them. Germline V gene sequence: CDR1 LGHNA, CDR2 YNFKEQ. CDR3 coding DNA: TGTGCCAGCAGCCAAGATCAGAGAGGGTCCGGAAACACCATATATTTT. This sequence encodes CASSQDQRGSGNTIYF.

Notes on this clonotype: A read error may be the cause here, since a much bigger clone is one base away. The chain recombines TRBV9 with TRBJ1-1; D is unresolved. This CDR3 is 13 amino acids long. Trimming removed 4 bases from V and 4 bases from J, with 11 bases in between. From germline, CDR1 is SGDLS and CDR2 YYNGEE. This CDR3 is CASSPGSGTEAFF. In DNA, the CDR3 is TGTGCCAGCAGCCCCGGGAGTGGCACTGAAGCTTTCTTT.